Below are 15 T cell receptor beta chains sequenced from a single sample in a study of blood T cell repertoires in COVID-19. The method was immunoSEQ multiplex PCR; TCRdb's version includes in-frame clones alone and lacks a portion of them. Here the sample spans almost 200,000 clones, 86% being singletons. The sample comprised peripheral blood. Source of these receptors: a woman in her 70s with acute or convalescent COVID-19.

About this clone: Distinct nucleotide sequences in the sample also encode this CDR3. The chain joins TRBV18 to TRBJ1-4; D perhaps matches TRBD1 (5 bases). The V end lost 3 bases, the J end lost 7 bases, and 6 bases lay between the germline ends. Germline V gene sequence: CDR1 KGHSH, CDR2 LQKENI. The CDR3 sequence is 12 residues long. The CDR3 spells CASSPGGEKLFF. In DNA form, the CDR3 reads TGTGCCAGCTCACCGGGGGGTGAAAAACTGTTTTTT.

The rearrangement uses TRBV2 and TRBJ1-1, with D possibly matching TRBD1 (6 bases). From germline, CDR1 is SNHLY and CDR2 FYNNEI. The CDR3 sequence is 15 residues long. The V gene lost 10 bases and the J gene lost 0 bases, with 18 bases spanning the gap. In nucleotides, the CDR3 is TGTGCCACCCGCCAGGGGAGTCGAATGAACACTGAAGCTTTCTTT. Protein sequence: CATRQGSRMNTEAFF.

This chain uses TRBV7-3 with TRBJ2-2; D may be TRBD1 (6 bases). The CDR3 loop spans 14 amino acids. Germline lookup yields CDR1 SGHTA and CDR2 FQGTGA. Trimming removed 5 bases at V and 4 bases at J, with 11 bases between. The CDR3 sequence is CASSQTGSTGELFF. The CDR3 DNA reads as TGTGCCAGCAGCCAGACAGGATCCACCGGGGAGCTGTTTTTT.

The chain employs TRBV5-5 and TRBJ2-3, with a tentative D call TRBD2 (6 bases). Germline-derived CDR1 and CDR2 are SGHKS and YYEKEE (reference sequence). The CDR3 contains 16 residues. V was cut by 0 bases and J by 0 bases, with 11 bases left in between. In DNA, the CDR3 is TGTGCCAGCAGCTTGGGGGCGGGACCGAGCACAGATACGCAGTATTTT. Protein sequence: CASSLGAGPSTDTQYF.

The chain is built from TRBV2 and TRBJ1-2; possible D gene TRBD1, 6 bases. Germline values: CDR1 SNHLY, CDR2 FYNNEI. Trimming stripped 3 bases from V and 8 bases from J, with 13 bases between. This CDR3 contains 13 residues. CDR3 region: CASSDGQSRGYTF. In nucleotides, the CDR3 is TGTGCCAGCAGTGATGGACAGTCACGGGGCTACACCTTC.

The chain links TRBV6-2 or TRBV6-3 to TRBJ2-7; tentative D call: TRBD2 (5 bases). Trimming removed 0 bases at V and 6 bases at J, with 18 bases between. Germline CDR1 and CDR2: MNHEY and SVGEGT. The CDR3 covers 16 residues. DNA for the CDR3: TGTGCCAGCAGTTACTCGAGTTCCCCTACACGGGGCGAGCAGTACTTC. Its translation: CASSYSSSPTRGEQYF.

The chain combines TRBV19 with TRBJ1-1, with D perhaps matching TRBD1 (6 bases). CDR3 length: 15 amino acids. V shed 5 bases and J shed 6 bases, with 19 bases lying between them. Germline loops: CDR1 LNHDA, CDR2 SQIVND (reference sequence). The CDR3, as DNA: TGTGCCAGTAGTGGACAGCCGAATGCATTTGCTGAAGCTTTCTTT. Protein: CASSGQPNAFAEAFF.

Written as DNA, the CDR3 is TGTGCCAGCTCCCTCGAGGGCAACACTGAAGCTTTCTTT. This translates into CASSLEGNTEAFF. V gene TRBV18 combines with J gene TRBJ1-1; unclear D gene. Trimming shortened V by 6 bases and J by 2 bases, and 10 bases separated the two germline ends. The CDR3 has 13 residues. Germline CDR1 is KGHSH and CDR2 is LQKENI.

The V gene is TRBV2, the J gene TRBJ2-1, with TRBD2 matching 9 bases. With V trimmed by 4 bases and J by 5 bases, 6 bases remained unmatched. Per the germline V gene, CDR1 is SNHLY and CDR2 is FYNNEI. The CDR3 has 15 residues. CDR3 nucleotides: TGTGCCAGCAGTGCCCGGACTAGCGTCCACAATGAGCAGTTCTTC. This encodes CASSARTSVHNEQFF.

This chain uses TRBV29-1 with TRBJ2-1, with 8 nucleotides matching TRBD2. Germline V gene lookup returns CDR1 SQVTM and CDR2 ANQGSEA. The CDR3 covers 14 residues. V lost 4 bases and J lost 9; bases outside the gene matches: 11. Written as DNA, the CDR3 is TGCAGCGTTGCAAGGGGGACTAGTTCCGCTGAGCAGTTCTTC. Its translation is CSVARGTSSAEQFF.

The chain recombines TRBV10-3 with TRBJ1-2; D is unclear. With 2 bases removed from V and 4 bases from J, the gap between germline ends came to 14 bases. The germline gives CDR1 ENHRY, CDR2 SYGVKD. The CDR3 totals 15 residues. CDR3 in DNA: TGTGCCATCAGTGAGGTGGGCAGGAAATCCTATGGCTACACCTTC. Translation gives CAISEVGRKSYGYTF.

This clone was recorded a few times. The V gene is TRBV2, the J gene TRBJ2-7; D might be TRBD2 (5 bases). CDR1 SNHLY and CDR2 FYNNEI come from the germline V gene. Trimming took 6 bases from V and 7 from J, leaving 16 bases between them. This CDR3 has 13 residues. In nucleotides, the CDR3 is TGTGCCAGCAGGATCCAGGTGACGGGGGAGCAGTACTTC. The encoded protein is CASRIQVTGEQYF.

The chain recombines TRBV19 with TRBJ2-1; 7 bases are shared with TRBD2. Per the germline V gene, CDR1 is LNHDA and CDR2 is SQIVND (reference sequence). With V trimmed by 3 bases and J by 13 bases, 9 bases remained unmatched. This CDR3 is 13 amino acids long. CDR3 DNA sequence: TGTGCCAGTAGTATCCGCGGGAGAGGAGCACAGTTCTTC. Its protein product is CASSIRGRGAQFF.

Written as DNA, the CDR3 is TGTGCCAGCTCACCGGGACTAGTGTACAATGAGCAGTTCTTC. Translation gives CASSPGLVYNEQFF. The gene calls are TRBV18 and TRBJ2-1; 8 nucleotides match TRBD2. Germline V gene data show CDR1 as KGHSH and CDR2 as LQKENI. The CDR3 is 14 amino acids. V lost 3 bases and J lost 4; bases outside the gene matches: 2.

V usage is TRBV5-4 and J usage is TRBJ2-2, with D tentatively TRBD2 (7 bases). Trimming took 6 bases from V and 6 from J, leaving 15 bases between them. CDR1 and CDR2 from the germline V gene are SGHNT and YYREEE (reference sequence). CDR3 length equals 14 residues. The CDR3 DNA sequence: TGTGCCAGCACCCGGGGGGCGGGAGCCGGGGAGCTGTTTTTT. It is translated as CASTRGAGAGELFF.